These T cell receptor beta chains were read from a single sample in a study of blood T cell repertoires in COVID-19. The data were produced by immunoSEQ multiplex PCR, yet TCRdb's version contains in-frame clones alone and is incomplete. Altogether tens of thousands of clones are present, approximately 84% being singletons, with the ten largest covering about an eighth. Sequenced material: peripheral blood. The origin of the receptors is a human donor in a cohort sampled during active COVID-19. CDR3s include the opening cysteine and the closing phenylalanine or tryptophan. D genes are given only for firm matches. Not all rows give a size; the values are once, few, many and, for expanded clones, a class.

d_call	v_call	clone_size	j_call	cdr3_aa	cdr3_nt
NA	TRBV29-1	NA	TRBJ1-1	CSVTGQGLNTEAFF	TGCAGCGTCACCGGGCAGGGGTTGAACACTGAAGCTTTCTTT
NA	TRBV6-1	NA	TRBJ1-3	CASSESGSVRNTIYF	TGTGCCAGCAGTGAGTCAGGGTCGGTGCGAAACACCATATATTTT
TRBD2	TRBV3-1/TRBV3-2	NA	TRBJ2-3	CASSQGPGLAATDTQYF	TGTGCCAGCAGCCAAGGGCCGGGACTAGCGGCCACAGATACGCAGTATTTT
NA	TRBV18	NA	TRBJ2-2	CASSPGLANTGELFF	TGTGCCAGCTCGCCGGGACTCGCGAACACCGGGGAGCTGTTTTTT
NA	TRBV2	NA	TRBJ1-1	CASSDQGWTEAFF	TGTGCCAGCAGTGATCAGGGGTGGACTGAAGCTTTCTTT
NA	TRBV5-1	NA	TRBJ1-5	CASSTTGSQGQPQHF	TGCGCCAGCAGCACAACAGGGTCGCAAGGTCAGCCCCAGCATTTT
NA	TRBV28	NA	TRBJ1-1	CASSSGMRTEAFF	TGTGCCAGCAGTTCCGGGATGAGGACTGAAGCTTTCTTT
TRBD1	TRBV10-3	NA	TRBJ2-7	CAIRTGTGDNEQYF	TGTGCCATCAGAACCGGGACAGGGGATAACGAGCAGTACTTC
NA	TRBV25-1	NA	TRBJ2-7	CASSDRAGSGRYEQYF	TGTGCCAGCAGTGATAGAGCCGGGAGCGGACGCTACGAGCAGTACTTC
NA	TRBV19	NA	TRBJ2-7	CASSIPGNSYEQYF	TGTGCCAGTAGTATCCCCGGGAACTCCTACGAGCAGTACTTC
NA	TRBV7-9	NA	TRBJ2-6	CASSLAWGLDGANVLTF	TGTGCCAGCAGCTTAGCATGGGGCCTGGATGGGGCCAACGTCCTGACTTTC
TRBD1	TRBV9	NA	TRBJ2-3	CASSVPGTGGSTDTQYF	TGTGCCAGCAGCGTACCCGGGACAGGGGGATCCACAGATACGCAGTATTTT
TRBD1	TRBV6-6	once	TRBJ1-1	CASTPEGAGNTEAFF	TGTGCCAGCACCCCCGAGGGGGCTGGGAACACTGAAGCTTTCTTT
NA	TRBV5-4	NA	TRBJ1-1	CASSYRGGNTEAFF	TGTGCCAGCAGCTATCGGGGTGGAAACACTGAAGCTTTCTTT
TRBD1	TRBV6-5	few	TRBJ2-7	CASSRQGYEQYF	TGTGCCAGCAGTCGACAGGGCTACGAGCAGTACTTC
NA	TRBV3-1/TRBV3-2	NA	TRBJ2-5	CASSQDPTGWTQYF	TGTGCCAGCAGCCAAGATCCCACAGGCTGGACCCAGTACTTC
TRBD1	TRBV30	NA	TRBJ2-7	CAWNTGAPYEQYF	TGTGCCTGGAATACAGGGGCACCCTACGAGCAGTACTTC
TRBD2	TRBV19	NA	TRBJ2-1	CASSLGLAGIYEQFF	TGTGCCAGTAGTTTAGGACTAGCGGGAATCTATGAGCAGTTCTTC
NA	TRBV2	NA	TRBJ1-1	CASRPAGLGGTEAFF	TGTGCCAGCAGACCGGCGGGGCTGGGGGGTACTGAAGCTTTCTTT
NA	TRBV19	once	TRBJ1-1	CASSIETGGNTEAFF	TGTGCCAGTAGTATCGAGACGGGAGGAAACACTGAAGCTTTCTTT
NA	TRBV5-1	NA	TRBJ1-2	CASSLLRDYGYTF	TGCGCCAGCAGCTTGTTGCGGGACTATGGCTACACCTTC
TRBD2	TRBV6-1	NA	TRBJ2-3	CASSEKGGGADTQYF	TGTGCCAGCAGTGAAAAGGGCGGGGGGGCAGATACGCAGTATTTT
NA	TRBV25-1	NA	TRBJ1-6	CASSEYEGGNSPLHF	TGTGCCAGCAGTGAATATGAGGGAGGTAATTCACCCCTCCACTTT
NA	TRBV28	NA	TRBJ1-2	CASSSQGKYGYTF	TGTGCCAGCAGTTCCCAGGGCAAATATGGCTACACCTTC
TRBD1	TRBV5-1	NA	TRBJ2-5	CASSLQGLYQETQYF	TGCGCCAGCAGCTTACAGGGGTTGTACCAAGAGACCCAGTACTTC
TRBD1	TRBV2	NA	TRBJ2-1	CASRNRGYNEQFF	TGTGCCAGCAGAAACAGGGGATACAATGAGCAGTTCTTC
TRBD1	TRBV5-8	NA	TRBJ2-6	CASSKGTGGPSAGANVLTF	TGTGCCAGCAGTAAGGGGACAGGGGGCCCAAGTGCCGGGGCCAACGTCCTGACTTTC
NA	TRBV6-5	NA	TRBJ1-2	CASIDRGTGGYTF	TGTGCCAGCATAGATCGGGGAACCGGTGGCTACACCTTC